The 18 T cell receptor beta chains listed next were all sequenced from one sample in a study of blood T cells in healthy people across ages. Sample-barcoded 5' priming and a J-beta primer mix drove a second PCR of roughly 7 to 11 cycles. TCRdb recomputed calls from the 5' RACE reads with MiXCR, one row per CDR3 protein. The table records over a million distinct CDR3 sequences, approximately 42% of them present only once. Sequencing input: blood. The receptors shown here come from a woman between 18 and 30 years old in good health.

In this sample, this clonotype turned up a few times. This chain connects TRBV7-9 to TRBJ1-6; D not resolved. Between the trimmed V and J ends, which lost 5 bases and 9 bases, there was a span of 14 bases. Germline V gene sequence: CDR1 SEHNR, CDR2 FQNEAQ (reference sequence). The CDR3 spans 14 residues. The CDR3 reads CASSRPGYASPLHF. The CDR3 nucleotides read TGTGCCAGCAGCCGTCCGGGGTATGCTTCACCCCTCCACTTT.

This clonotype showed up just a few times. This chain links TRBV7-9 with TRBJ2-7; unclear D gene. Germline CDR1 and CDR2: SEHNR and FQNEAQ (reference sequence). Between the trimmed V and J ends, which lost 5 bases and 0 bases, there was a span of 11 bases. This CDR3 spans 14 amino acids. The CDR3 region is CASSLDGFSYEQYF. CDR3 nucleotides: TGTGCCAGCAGCCTCGACGGCTTCTCCTACGAGCAGTACTTC.

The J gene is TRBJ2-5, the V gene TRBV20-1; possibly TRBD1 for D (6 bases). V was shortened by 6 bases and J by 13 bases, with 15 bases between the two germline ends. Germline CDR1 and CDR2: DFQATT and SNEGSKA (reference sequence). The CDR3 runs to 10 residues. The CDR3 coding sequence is TGCAGTGCACGGACAGAAGGGCTGTACTTC. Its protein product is CSARTEGLYF.

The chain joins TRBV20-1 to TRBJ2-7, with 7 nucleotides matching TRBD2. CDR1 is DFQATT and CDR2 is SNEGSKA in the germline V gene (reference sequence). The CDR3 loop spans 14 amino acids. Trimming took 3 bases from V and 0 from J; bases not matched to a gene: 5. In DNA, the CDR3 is TGCAGTGCTAGTATTAGCGGGCTCTCCTACGAGCAGTACTTC. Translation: CSASISGLSYEQYF.

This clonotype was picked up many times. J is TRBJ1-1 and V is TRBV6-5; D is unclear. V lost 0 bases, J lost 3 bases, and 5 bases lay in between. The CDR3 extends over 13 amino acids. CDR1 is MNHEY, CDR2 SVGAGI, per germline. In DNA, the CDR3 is TGTGCCAGCAGTTACTCGGGGTACACTGAAGCTTTCTTT. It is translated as CASSYSGYTEAFF.

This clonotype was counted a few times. The DNA of the CDR3 is TGCAGTGCTGCGGGGGCTAGGGACTATGGCTACACCTTC. The encoded protein is CSAAGARDYGYTF. The V gene is TRBV20-1, the J gene TRBJ1-2, with D perhaps matching TRBD1 (6 bases). The germline CDR1 and CDR2 sequences are DFQATT and SNEGSKA (reference sequence). V was trimmed by 5 bases and J by 3 bases, leaving 13 bases between them. CDR3 length equals 13 residues.

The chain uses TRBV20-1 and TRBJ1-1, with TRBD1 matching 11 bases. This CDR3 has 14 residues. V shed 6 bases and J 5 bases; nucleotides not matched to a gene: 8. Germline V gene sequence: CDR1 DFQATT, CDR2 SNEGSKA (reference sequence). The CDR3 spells CSARTGGRFTEAFF. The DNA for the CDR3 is TGCAGTGCCAGGACAGGGGGCAGGTTTACTGAAGCTTTCTTT.

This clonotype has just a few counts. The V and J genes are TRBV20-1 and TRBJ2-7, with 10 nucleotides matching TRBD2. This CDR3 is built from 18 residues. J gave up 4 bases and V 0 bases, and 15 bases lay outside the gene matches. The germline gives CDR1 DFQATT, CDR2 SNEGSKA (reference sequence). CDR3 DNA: TGCAGTGCTAGAGATGGGTACGGGCTAGCGGGGGCCCCATACGAGCAGTACTTC. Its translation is CSARDGYGLAGAPYEQYF.

The DNA for the CDR3 is TGTGCCAGCAGGCGAGTGGGGGGGGTGGAGTACTTC. Translating gives CASRRVGGVEYF. The chain joins TRBV25-1 to TRBJ2-4; 7 positions agree with TRBD2. This CDR3 has 12 residues. Germline CDR1 reads MGHDK; CDR2 reads SYGVNS. Losses at the gene ends were 6 bases for V and 14 bases for J; bases not matched to a gene: 10.

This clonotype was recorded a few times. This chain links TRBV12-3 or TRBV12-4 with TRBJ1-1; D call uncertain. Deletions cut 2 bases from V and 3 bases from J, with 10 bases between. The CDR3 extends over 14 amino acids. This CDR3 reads CASSLLDGDTEAFF. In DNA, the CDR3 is TGTGCCAGCAGTTTATTGGACGGGGACACTGAAGCTTTCTTT.

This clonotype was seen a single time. CDR3 nucleotides: TGTGCCAGCAGCTTAGATCTGTCCCTTGAAGCTTTCTTT. This sequence encodes CASSLDLSLEAFF. The chain carries TRBV11-2 and TRBJ1-1; D is ambiguous. Deletions cut 0 bases from V and 7 bases from J, with 9 bases between. The CDR3 is 13 residues long. CDR1 and CDR2 (germline): SGHAT, FQNNGV.

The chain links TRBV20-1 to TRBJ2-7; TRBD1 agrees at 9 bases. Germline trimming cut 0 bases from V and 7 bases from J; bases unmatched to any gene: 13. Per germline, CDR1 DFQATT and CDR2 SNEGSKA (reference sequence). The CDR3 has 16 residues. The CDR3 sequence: CSARDATGGAGNEQYF. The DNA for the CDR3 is TGCAGTGCTAGAGATGCTACAGGGGGCGCAGGGAATGAGCAGTACTTC.

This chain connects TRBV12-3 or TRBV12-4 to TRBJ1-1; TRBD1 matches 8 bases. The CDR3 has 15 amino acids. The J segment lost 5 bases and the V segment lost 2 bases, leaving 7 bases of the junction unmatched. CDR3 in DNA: TGTGCCAGCAGTTTACAGGGGGCGCCGGGGACTGAAGCTTTCTTT. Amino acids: CASSLQGAPGTEAFF.

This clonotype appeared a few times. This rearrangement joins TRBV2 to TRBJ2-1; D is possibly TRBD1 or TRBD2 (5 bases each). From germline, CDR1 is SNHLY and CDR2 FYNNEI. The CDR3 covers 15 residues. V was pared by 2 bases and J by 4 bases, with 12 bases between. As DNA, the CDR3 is TGTGCCAGCAGTGAAAGAGGGGTCCTTTACAATGAGCAGTTCTTC. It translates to CASSERGVLYNEQFF.

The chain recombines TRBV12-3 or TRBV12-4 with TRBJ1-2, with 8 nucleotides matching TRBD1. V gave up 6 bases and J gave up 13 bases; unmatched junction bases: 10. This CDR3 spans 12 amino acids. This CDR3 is CASSHENTGGTF. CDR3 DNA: TGTGCCAGCAGCCACGAAAATACAGGGGGCACCTTC.

The DNA for the CDR3 is TGTGCCAGCAGTATCGGCGGTGCGAGGGGCGGGAGTTCTGAGACCCAGTACTTC. It codes for CASSIGGARGGSSETQYF. The chain has TRBV3-1 and TRBJ2-5; 7 bases map to TRBD2. The V gene's germline CDR1 is LGHDT and CDR2 YNNKEL (reference sequence). The CDR3 contains 18 residues. V dropped 6 bases and J dropped 5; count of bases not matched to a gene: 21.

The CDR3 loop reads CASSPPSDRNTDTQYF. The CDR3 DNA is TGTGCCAGCAGCCCCCCTTCGGACAGAAACACAGATACGCAGTATTTT. The chain couples TRBV7-6 to TRBJ2-3, with TRBD1 as a possible D gene (6 bases). The V gene lost 5 bases and the J gene lost 2 bases, with 17 bases spanning the gap. Germline CDR1 reads SGHVS; CDR2 reads FNYEAQ. The CDR3 is 16 residues long.

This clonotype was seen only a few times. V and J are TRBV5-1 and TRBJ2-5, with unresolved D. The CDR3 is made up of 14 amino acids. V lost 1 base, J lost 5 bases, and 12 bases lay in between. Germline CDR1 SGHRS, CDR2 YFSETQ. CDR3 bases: TGCGCCAGCAGCTTGTCCCGGATGGGGGAGACCCAGTACTTC. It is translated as CASSLSRMGETQYF.